The 2 T cell receptor beta chains below all came from one sample that was sequenced in a study of cytomegalovirus exposure and HLA in healthy donors. It was with 60 Vbeta and 13 Jbeta primers that the PCR ran. The data were produced by immunoSEQ multiplex PCR, yet TCRdb's version contains in-frame clones alone and is incomplete. Counted here are some 120,000 clones, about 80% occurring once; the ten biggest clones make up approximately 10%. The source material was PBMCs. The source is a man younger than 40 in good health and CMV-seropositive.

The V gene is TRBV6-4, the J gene TRBJ2-7; perhaps TRBD1 as D (6 bases). The CDR3 is 14 residues long. Trimming removed 5 bases from V and 1 base from J, with 12 bases in between. Germline CDR1 reads MRHNA; CDR2 reads SNTAGT. The CDR3 nucleotides read TGTGCCAGCAGTTTGTATAGGGGGTCCTACGAGCAGTACTTC. Amino acids: CASSLYRGSYEQYF.

The J gene is TRBJ2-7, the V gene TRBV30; weak D call: TRBD2 (5 bases). Deletions cut 5 bases from V and 0 bases from J, with 14 bases between. Germline V gene sequence: CDR1 GTSNPN, CDR2 SVGIG (reference sequence). The CDR3 is 14 residues long. The CDR3 loop reads CAWDPAGLSYEQYF. DNA of the CDR3: TGTGCCTGGGACCCTGCGGGCCTCTCCTACGAGCAGTACTTC.